The 6 T cell receptor beta chains presented below share a single source sample, sequenced in a study of cytomegalovirus exposure and HLA in healthy donors. This PCR relied on a set of 60 Vbeta primers and 13 Jbeta primers. Sequencing was performed with immunoSEQ multiplex PCR; in TCRdb, only in-frame clones are kept and a portion is missing. There are 95,000 to 100,000 clones in the sample; roughly 70% occur only once, and roughly a tenth lies in the top ten. The sequencing input was PBMCs. The receptors were gathered from a man aged 45-65 years in good health and CMV-seronegative.

The chain links TRBV6-6 to TRBJ2-7, with D perhaps TRBD1 (7 bases). This CDR3 contains 14 residues. V was clipped by 4 bases and J by 7 bases, with 17 bases between them. Germline CDR1 reads MNHNY; CDR2 reads SVGAGI (reference sequence). This CDR3 reads CASSLGRGEEEQYF. For the CDR3, the DNA is TGTGCCAGCAGTTTGGGCAGGGGGGAGGAAGAGCAGTACTTC.

This chain links TRBV6-5 with TRBJ1-2, with 11 bases that match TRBD1. The CDR3 extends over 16 amino acids. Germline-derived CDR1 and CDR2 are MNHEY and SVGAGI. Germline trimming cut 1 base from V and 8 bases from J; bases unmatched to any gene: 9. The CDR3, as DNA: TGTGCCAGCAGTTACTACGGAATCGGGACAGGGGGGGGCTACACCTTC. Encoded protein: CASSYYGIGTGGGYTF.

J is TRBJ1-5 and V is TRBV7-2; 9 nucleotides line up with TRBD1. Germline V gene lookup returns CDR1 SGHTA and CDR2 FQGNSA. The CDR3 spans 15 residues. V shed 4 bases and J 7 bases; nucleotides not matched to a gene: 8. CDR3 amino acids: CASSSRTGAGQPQHF. CDR3 bases: TGTGCCAGCAGCTCCCGGACAGGGGCGGGACAGCCCCAGCATTTT.

The rearrangement joins TRBV9 to TRBJ2-5; 9 bases align to TRBD2. With 3 bases clipped from V and 4 bases from J, the junction kept 4 bases outside the gene matches. CDR3 length: 14 residues. Germline V gives CDR1 SGDLS, CDR2 YYNGEE. This CDR3 reads CASSGAGGRETQYF. The CDR3 region has the DNA TGTGCCAGCAGCGGTGCGGGGGGGAGAGAGACCCAGTACTTC.

A single count supports this clone. The J gene is TRBJ2-5, the V gene TRBV18, with 11 bases aligning to TRBD1. Germline V lookup: CDR1 KGHSH, CDR2 LQKENI. The CDR3 spans 16 residues. Trimming at V came to 3 bases and at J to 4 bases, leaving 7 bases not matched to a gene. CDR3 coding DNA: TGTGCCAGCTCACCCCTCGGACAGGGGGCGCGAGAGACCCAGTACTTC. Translated: CASSPLGQGARETQYF.

This clone has just one count. This chain joins TRBV7-2 and TRBJ2-2; 9 bases match TRBD1. The germline CDR1 and CDR2 sequences are SGHTA and FQGNSA. The V and J ends lost 5 bases and 6 bases, in that order; junction bases with no gene match: 7. The CDR3 is made up of 15 amino acids. CDR3 loop: CASSPGTGYPGELFF. CDR3 DNA: TGTGCCAGCAGCCCAGGGACAGGGTACCCCGGGGAGCTGTTTTTT.